These 22 T cell receptor beta chains came from one sample sequenced in a study of T cell repertoires in cytomegalovirus infection. TCRdb re-derived calls from the reads in MiXCR, one entry per CDR3 protein. The sample lists around 770,000 distinct CDR3 sequences, almost 30% occurring once. The antigens for these receptors are not known. Sequences were derived from cultured CD8+ T cells from PBMCs, sampled from culture after CMV antigen stimulation. The receptors here all came from a human donor in good health (CMV status not recorded). Some clones in this sample may be carry-over from other donors' samples.

The chain recombines TRBV5-4 with TRBJ2-2, with D possibly TRBD1 on 6 matching bases. The germline CDR1 and CDR2 sequences are SGHNT and YYREEE (reference sequence). Trimming removed 0 bases at V and 1 base at J, with 10 bases between. This CDR3 spans 16 amino acids. CDR3 region: CASSLAGGENTGELFF. The CDR3 coding sequence is TGTGCCAGCAGCTTGGCTGGGGGCGAGAACACCGGGGAGCTGTTTTTT.

The V gene is TRBV4-1, the J gene TRBJ2-1, with 8 bases identical to TRBD1. The germline V gene has CDR1 MGHRA and CDR2 YSYEKL. There are 16 residues in the CDR3. V shed 4 bases and J 6 bases; nucleotides not matched to a gene: 11. The CDR3 reads CASSLTDRGRSNEQFF. CDR3 nucleotides: TGCGCCAGCAGCCTCACTGACAGGGGCCGATCCAATGAGCAGTTCTTC.

This clonotype was detected many times. This chain uses TRBV27 with TRBJ1-1; no firm D call. Germline V lookup: CDR1 MNHEY, CDR2 SMNVEV (reference sequence). The V end lost 5 bases, the J end lost 2 bases, and 9 bases lay between the germline ends. This CDR3 has 13 residues. CDR3 residues: CASSPGTNTEAFF. DNA for the CDR3: TGTGCCAGCAGTCCCGGAACTAACACTGAAGCTTTCTTT.

In this sample, this clonotype turned up a few times. The chain recombines TRBV4-1 with TRBJ2-4; 8 bases are a match to TRBD1. The CDR3 is 14 amino acids. The V gene end was trimmed by 1 base and the J gene end by 6 bases; junction bases not matched to a gene: 2. Germline-derived CDR1 and CDR2 are MGHRA and YSYEKL. CDR3 sequence (DNA): TGCGCCAGCAGCCAAGGACAGGGGATAAACATTCAGTACTTC. Translated, it gives CASSQGQGINIQYF.

This clonotype was detected only once. The chain uses TRBV2 and TRBJ2-7; tentatively, D is TRBD1 (5 bases). Trimming left V 7 bases short and J 3 bases short, with 10 bases between. Per germline, CDR1 SNHLY and CDR2 FYNNEI. This CDR3 is 12 amino acids long. The CDR3, as DNA: TGTGCCAGCACAGGGAACGGCTACGAGCAGTACGTC. It codes for CASTGNGYEQYV.

The gene calls are TRBV12-3 or TRBV12-4 and TRBJ2-1; TRBD1 might be the D (6 bases). Trimming stripped 5 bases from V and 3 bases from J, with 14 bases between. The CDR3 runs 15 residues. For the CDR3, the DNA is TGTGCCAGCAGTGCCCAGGACAGCGTCTACAATGAGCAGTTCTTC. It translates to CASSAQDSVYNEQFF.

The chain is built from TRBV5-6 and TRBJ2-3; no reliable D call. Trimming left V 4 bases short and J 1 base short, with 13 bases between. Looked up from germline, CDR1 is SGHDT and CDR2 is YYEEEE. CDR3 length equals 15 residues. CDR3: CASSPTDPGTDTQYF. The CDR3, as DNA: TGTGCCAGCAGCCCCACGGATCCCGGCACAGATACGCAGTATTTT.

The V and J genes are TRBV27 and TRBJ1-5; no reliable D call. Germline-derived CDR1 and CDR2 are MNHEY and SMNVEV (reference sequence). Deletions cut 3 bases from V and 5 bases from J, with 11 bases between. The CDR3 has 14 amino acids. The CDR3 reads CASSLLGRDQPQHF. In DNA form, the CDR3 reads TGTGCCAGCAGTTTGTTAGGGCGCGATCAGCCCCAGCATTTT.

V and J are TRBV7-2 and TRBJ1-1, with D hard to call. V lost 2 bases, J lost 8 bases, and 12 bases lay in between. This CDR3 is 13 amino acids long. Germline V gene data show CDR1 as SGHTA and CDR2 as FQGNSA. CDR3 amino acids: CASSLNLIYEAFF. CDR3 DNA: TGTGCCAGCAGCTTAAACTTAATCTACGAAGCTTTCTTT.

Only a few counts were recorded for this clonotype. The genes are TRBV3-1 and TRBJ2-1, with 8 bases lining up with TRBD2. V shed 0 bases and J 0 bases; nucleotides not matched to a gene: 13. There are 20 residues in the CDR3. Germline V gene lookup returns CDR1 LGHDT and CDR2 YNNKEL (reference sequence). This CDR3 reads CASSQDLISGEGLSYNEQFF. CDR3 nucleotide sequence: TGTGCCAGCAGCCAAGATCTAATTAGCGGGGAAGGCCTCTCCTACAATGAGCAGTTCTTC.

Note on this clonotype: With a much larger clone just one base away, this may be a read error. In this CDR3 the conserved last residue, phenylalanine or tryptophan, is missing, so a read error is likely. DNA of the CDR3: TGTGCCAGCAGCTTAGGCGTCGGGTCCTACGAGCAGTACCTC. This gives the protein CASSLGVGSYEQYL. The chain uses TRBV7-6 and TRBJ2-7; no firm D call. Germline V CDR1 and CDR2: SGHVS, FNYEAQ. This CDR3 has 14 amino acids. V shed 1 base and J shed 1 base, with 8 bases lying between them.

This clonotype was observed a few times. This rearrangement joins TRBV12-3 or TRBV12-4 to TRBJ1-2; D is possibly TRBD1 (5 bases). V gave up 2 bases and J gave up 5 bases, with 9 bases separating them. CDR3 size: 13 residues. CDR3 sequence reads: CASSLTTAYGYTF. CDR3 bases: TGTGCCAGCAGTTTAACGACAGCATATGGCTACACCTTC.

The chain couples TRBV11-3 to TRBJ2-2; 7 bases align to TRBD2. The germline CDR1 and CDR2 sequences are SGHNT and YENEEA. V was pared by 5 bases and J by 4 bases, with 10 bases of the junction left unmatched. The CDR3 runs 16 residues. CDR3 DNA sequence: TGTGCCAGCAGCAACCGGGGAGGGTATACCACCGGGGAGCTGTTTTTT. Protein: CASSNRGGYTTGELFF.

This clonotype came up many times. The chain employs TRBV12-3 or TRBV12-4 and TRBJ2-3; 7 bases agree with TRBD2. Unmatched junction bases numbered 7, after V lost 7 bases and J lost 0 bases. This CDR3 region has 15 residues. CDR3: CASKSGVPSTDTQYF. The CDR3 nucleotides read TGTGCCAGCAAAAGCGGGGTCCCAAGCACAGATACGCAGTATTTT.

V is TRBV7-9 and J is TRBJ1-4; D is ambiguous. The CDR3 runs 17 residues. Germline-derived CDR1 and CDR2 are SEHNR and FQNEAQ (reference sequence). Trimming took off 5 bases at V and 0 bases at J, with 16 bases between the two ends. CDR3 bases: TGTGCCAGCAGCAGGTATCCGATTCCTGCAACTAATGAAAAACTGTTTTTT. Translation: CASSRYPIPATNEKLFF. The entire variable domain, with the rest obtained from reference TRBV7-9 and TRBJ1-4, is as follows: DTGVSQNPRHKITKRGQNVTFRCDPISEHNRLYWYRQTLGQGPEFLTYFQNEAQLEKSRLLSDRFSAERPKGSFSTLEIQRTEQGDSAMYLCASSRYPIPATNEKLFFGSGTQLSVL.

The chain recombines TRBV27 with TRBJ2-3; 7 positions agree with TRBD1. The CDR3 has 15 residues. Germline CDR1 and CDR2: MNHEY and SMNVEV (reference sequence). Trimming removed 2 bases from V and 2 bases from J; junction bases left unmatched: 4. As DNA, the CDR3 is TGTGCCAGCAGTTTAGAACAGGGGTTCACAGATACGCAGTATTTT. Translation: CASSLEQGFTDTQYF.

This chain links TRBV6-1 with TRBJ1-2; D not resolved. The CDR3 totals 15 residues. V gave up 3 bases and J gave up 4 bases, with 15 bases separating them. CDR1 and CDR2 from the germline V gene are MNHNS and SASEGT. In DNA form, the CDR3 reads TGTGCCAGCAGTGAGACCCCGACGGTCGGCTATGGCTACACCTTC. It codes for CASSETPTVGYGYTF.

Comment on this clonotype: A much bigger clone sits one base away, suggesting this may be a read error. The gene calls are TRBV7-2 and TRBJ2-2; either TRBD1 or TRBD2 may fit D (5 bases each). The germline V gene encodes CDR1 SGHTA and CDR2 FQGNSA. The CDR3 runs 15 residues. For the CDR3, the DNA is TGTGCCAGCAGCTTACAAGGGACCGACACCAGGGAGCTGTTTTTT. Protein sequence: CASSLQGTDTRELFF.

V and J are TRBV7-6 and TRBJ2-7; 7 bases fit TRBD2. Looked up from germline, CDR1 is SGHVS and CDR2 is FNYEAQ. After removal of 4 bases from V and 3 bases from J, the junction contained 6 bases not matched to a gene. The CDR3 spans 14 residues. CDR3 in DNA: TGTGCCAGCAGCTCCTCTGGCGGGGGCTACGAGCAGTACTTC. Protein product: CASSSSGGGYEQYF.

The chain joins TRBV12-3 or TRBV12-4 to TRBJ2-1; 8 nucleotides align to TRBD2. This CDR3 contains 15 residues. With V trimmed by 4 bases and J by 4 bases, 6 bases remained unmatched. CDR3 residues: CASSSGGRVYNEQFF. CDR3 coding DNA: TGTGCCAGCAGTTCGGGGGGGCGGGTTTACAATGAGCAGTTCTTC.

The chain couples TRBV29-1 to TRBJ2-7; D unclear. Germline V gene sequence: CDR1 SQVTM, CDR2 ANQGSEA. This CDR3 region has 12 residues. V dropped 2 bases and J dropped 7 bases, with 12 bases sitting between them. The CDR3 is CSVELGFGEQYV. For the CDR3, the DNA is TGCAGCGTTGAATTGGGGTTTGGAGAGCAGTACGTC.

The chain is built from TRBV6-6 and TRBJ2-7; the D is unclear. Germline-derived CDR1 and CDR2 are MNHNY and SVGAGI (reference sequence). The CDR3 sequence is 14 residues long. Trimming took 6 bases from V and 5 from J, leaving 17 bases between them. CDR3 bases: TGTGCCAGCAGACCTCCGCTCTTACGGAACGAGCAGTACGTC. Protein: CASRPPLLRNEQYV.